This is a list of T cell receptor beta chains from one sample in a study of response to subunit inactivated influenza vaccine. From the RT-PCR reads, TCRdb called clonotypes with MiXCR, one entry per CDR3 protein. This table has 550,000 to 650,000 distinct CDR3 sequences, 10% to 15% appearing once. Here the sequenced sample was PBMCs from blood, taken on the day of vaccination. The receptors were gathered from a man aged 45 to 65 who received an inactivated influenza vaccine. Each CDR3 is given with its conserved first and last residue. A D gene is named only where the DNA matches it firmly. Some rows mark clone size as missing; the rest say once, few, many or name a class of expanded clone.

>.|TRBJ2-3|TRBD2|TRBV10-3
TGTGCCATCAGCGCCTGGGCTAGCGGAAACACAGATACGCAGTATTTT
CAISAWASGNTDTQYF
>few|TRBJ1-1|.|TRBV7-9
TGTGCCAGCGTATGGACGGGCACTGAAGCTTTCTTT
CASVWTGTEAFF
>many|TRBJ2-5|.|TRBV12-3/TRBV12-4
TGTGCCAGCAGTTCCCCGCGGTTTTGGGGGGAGACCCAGTACTTC
CASSSPRFWGETQYF
>few|TRBJ2-2|.|TRBV14
TGTGCCAGCAGCCAAGAGAAGGCCGGGGAGCTGTTTTTT
CASSQEKAGELFF
>.|TRBJ2-1|.|TRBV10-3
TGTGCCACGGGACACGACTCCTACAATGAGCAGTTCTTC
CATGHDSYNEQFF
>few|TRBJ2-4|TRBD1|TRBV4-1
TGCGCCAGCAGCCATTCCGGGACAGGGAAAAACATTCAGTACTTC
CASSHSGTGKNIQYF
>many|TRBJ1-6|.|TRBV4-3
TGCGCCAGCAGCCAATTCGGGCAGGGAGCATCACCCCTCCACTTT
CASSQFGQGASPLHF
>few|TRBJ2-5|.|TRBV18
TGTGCCAGCTCACTACTAAAAGAGACCCAGTACTTC
CASSLLKETQYF
>few|TRBJ2-5|TRBD2|TRBV12-3/TRBV12-4
TGTGCCAGCAGTAAGACTAGCCCCTCAGTCCAAGAGACCCAGTACTTC
CASSKTSPSVQETQYF
>few|TRBJ1-5|.|TRBV7-9
TGTGCCAGCAGCCACGACAGCGTCGAACAGCCCCAGCATTTT
CASSHDSVEQPQHF
>many|TRBJ2-7|TRBD1|TRBV29-1
TGCAGCGTTGAAGGGGACAGGGCCAGTGCCTACGAGCAGTACTTC
CSVEGDRASAYEQYF
>.|TRBJ1-1|TRBD1|TRBV7-2
TGTGCCAGCAGCTCACAGACAGGGGCGTGGAACACTGAAGCTTTCTTT
CASSSQTGAWNTEAFF
>.|TRBJ1-2|.|TRBV3-1
TGTGCCAGCAGCCTCTCCACCGAATGGACGAGAGGCTACACCTTC
CASSLSTEWTRGYTF
>.|TRBJ2-5|TRBD2|TRBV7-2
TGTGCCAGCACCTGGACTAGCGGGGGGGCTGAGACCCAGTACTTC
CASTWTSGGAETQYF
>.|TRBJ2-7|TRBD2|TRBV3-1
TGTGCCAGCAGCCTGGGGACTAGAAGTACCCGAGAGCAGTACTTC
CASSLGTRSTREQYF
>.|TRBJ2-3|.|TRBV7-9
TGTGCCAGCAGCCATAGGACGTCGCGTACGCAGTATTTT
CASSHRTSRTQYF